This T cell receptor beta chain was identified during a study of PD-1 blockade in mismatch repair-deficient tumors. Profiled with immunoSEQ multiplex PCR; TCRdb holds only in-frame clones, not every one. The sample shows roughly 40,000 clones, 80% to 90% of them seen only once. Details on this clone: Its target is not known.

Mismatch repair deficiency was confirmed in all patients, by PCR or immunohistochemistry. Study-wide results and limits: Rapid post-treatment expansion, then contraction, generally preceding radiologic response, marked tumor-resident clones.

Germline loops: CDR1 LGHNA, CDR2 YSLEER. This CDR3 has 16 amino acids. The ends lost 3 bases at V and 4 bases at J; junction bases unmatched: 5. Sequencing was performed on peripheral blood, taken roughly 76 weeks after starting pembrolizumab. The chain couples TRBV4-3 to TRBJ2-5; 13 bases map to TRBD2. The receptor was isolated from an adult with mismatch repair-deficient cancer. CDR3 coding DNA: TGCGCCAGCAGCCACGGACTAGCGGGAGACGTAGAGACCCAGTACTTC. Protein: CASSHGLAGDVETQYF.